This T cell receptor beta chain was captured by sequencing in a study of regulatory T cells in long-lasting Graves disease. Notes on the study in general: A limited number of samples was an acknowledged limitation.

The time point was: persistent/refractory GD, antithyroid drugs over 5 years with positive TRAb. Making the TCR library involved RNA that had been extracted from PBMCs. Library construction for TCR beta used iRepertoire HTBI primers and Arm-PCR of CDR3 regions. TCRdb re-analysed the multiplex PCR reads in MiXCR, keeping a single row per CDR3 protein. Of hundreds of thousands of distinct CDR3 sequences listed, roughly a fifth are singletons. This clonotype was counted at least ten times. Its antigen is unknown. This specimen was peripheral blood mononuclear cells (PBMCs), taken when the disease was refractory, from a patient treated with antithyroid drugs. The TCR comes from a female donor with Graves disease.

In DNA, the CDR3 is TGTGCCACCAGCAGAGGGGGACAGGGCCAAGAGACCCAGTACTTC. Translation gives CATSRGGQGQETQYF. This sequence joins TRBV15 and TRBJ2-5, with 9 bases lining up with TRBD1. J gave up 1 base and V 1 base, and 1 base lay outside the gene matches. The length of the CDR3 is 15 residues. Germline V CDR1 and CDR2: LNHNV, YYDKDF (reference sequence).